The present entry profiles one TCR beta chain with its context. Its antigen is currently unknown. TCRdb re-called the reads through MiXCR, storing one row per CDR3 protein. The sample records approximately 320,000 distinct CDR3 sequences, more than 8% being singletons. The sample comes from a study of T cell repertoires in cytomegalovirus infection. On the study more broadly: CMV infection and matching HLA type were both indicated by public TCR beta signatures.

General observations from the study: CMV-specific TCR beta clonotypes restricted by HLA-C were the ones dominating the ex vivo response. Carriers of CMV plus the relevant HLA were identified by cumulative public TCR beta family frequency.

The material sequenced was PBMCs. The sequence derives from a human donor in good health (CMV status not recorded). Some clones in this sample may be carry-over from other donors' samples.

CDR3 loop: CASSTGQPGNQPQHF. In nucleotides, the CDR3 is TGTGCCAGCAGTACAGGGCAACCCGGCAATCAGCCCCAGCATTTT. V is TRBV27 and J is TRBJ1-5, with D possibly being TRBD1 (6 bases). Germline V CDR1 and CDR2: MNHEY, SMNVEV (reference sequence). This CDR3 comprises 15 residues. Trimming removed 5 bases at V and 2 bases at J, with 13 bases between.